The clone carrying this T cell receptor beta chain was detected many times. The antigen is undetermined. Germline CDR1 is SEHNR and CDR2 is FQNEAQ (reference sequence). Trimming took 5 bases from V and 2 from J, leaving 16 bases between them. The CDR3 has 15 residues. The data are from a study of Graves' ophthalmopathy and Graves' hyperthyroidism. Whole-study findings and limits: Using 13 signatures, a model distinguished ophthalmopathy from stable hyperthyroidism, reaching just under 90% sensitivity and 81.08% specificity.

Using RNA transcripts, the TCR beta CDR3 regions were amplified. Second-round multiplex PCR followed a first-round RT-PCR using HTBI primers. One entry per CDR3 protein, called by TCRdb with MiXCR from the multiplex PCR reads. Of about 660,000 distinct CDR3 sequences listed, roughly 41% are singletons. The chain has TRBV7-9 and TRBJ2-7; D gene uncertain. The sequence was obtained from an adult man with Graves' ophthalmopathy. The sequenced sample consisted of peripheral blood. CDR3 sequence (DNA): TGTGCCAGCAGCGGCTTCCCCCTCCGGCCCTACGAGCAGTACTTC. Encoded protein: CASSGFPLRPYEQYF.